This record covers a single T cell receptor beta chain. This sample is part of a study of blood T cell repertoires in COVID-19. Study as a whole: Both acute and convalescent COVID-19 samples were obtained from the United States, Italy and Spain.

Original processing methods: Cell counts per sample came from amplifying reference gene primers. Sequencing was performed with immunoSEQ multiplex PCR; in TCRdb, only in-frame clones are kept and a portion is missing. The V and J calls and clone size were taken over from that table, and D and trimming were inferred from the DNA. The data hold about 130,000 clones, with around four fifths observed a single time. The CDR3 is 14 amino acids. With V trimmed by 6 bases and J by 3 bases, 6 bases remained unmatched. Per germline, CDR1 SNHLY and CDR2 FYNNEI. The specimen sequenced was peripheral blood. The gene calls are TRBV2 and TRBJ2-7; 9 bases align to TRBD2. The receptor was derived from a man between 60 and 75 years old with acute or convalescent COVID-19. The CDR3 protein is CASRWGSGSYEQYF. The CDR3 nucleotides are TGTGCCAGCAGGTGGGGTAGCGGGAGCTACGAGCAGTACTTC.